This TCR beta chain derives from a study of blood T cells in healthy people across ages. Study-wide findings and caveats: It was the long-lived donors that had more naive CD4+ cells and higher diversity than aged donors.

Each sample gave at least 6 million isolated PBMCs. Per sample, no less than 6 micrograms of total RNA were extracted. Details on this clonotype: Its antigen is unknown.

From germline, CDR1 is SNHLY and CDR2 FYNNEI. The CDR3 extends over 14 amino acids. V shed 3 bases and J 7 bases; nucleotides not matched to a gene: 5. A second about 6 to 11 cycle PCR used barcoded and J-beta primers. The template-switch adaptor was a 5' adaptor with 12 random nucleotides. It tagged each cDNA molecule. TCRdb ran MiXCR on the 5' RACE reads and lists one entry per CDR3 protein. The sample has about 1.4 million distinct CDR3 sequences, 59% seen once. Sequenced: blood. The receptor's source is a man younger than 35 in good health. The chain recombines TRBV2 with TRBJ1-5; 8 positions agree with TRBD1. The DNA of the CDR3 is TGTGCCAGCAGTGACAGGGGGCTGAGACAGCCCCAGCATTTT. It translates to CASSDRGLRQPQHF.